This T cell receptor beta chain came from a study of blood T cell repertoires in COVID-19. Sequencing was performed with immunoSEQ multiplex PCR; in TCRdb, only in-frame clones are kept and a portion is missing. The data hold 150,000 to 200,000 clones, with approximately 90% observed a single time. With 1 base removed from V and 1 base from J, the gap between germline ends came to 10 bases. Germline-derived CDR1 and CDR2 are MGHRA and YSYEKL. This CDR3 comprises 15 residues. The sequence was collected from a woman between 65 and 79 years old with COVID-19, enrolled during active disease. The sample was peripheral blood. This rearrangement joins TRBV4-1 to TRBJ1-1; D is possibly TRBD1 (6 bases). In DNA form, the CDR3 reads TGCGCCAGCAGCCAAGGACCGGGACAGAACACTGAAGCTTTCTTT. This sequence encodes CASSQGPGQNTEAFF.